These T cell receptor beta chains were read from a single sample in a study of vaccination effects on CD4 cells after COVID-19. Their specific antigens are unknown. Clones were read by immunoSEQ multiplex PCR, and TCRdb kept only the in-frame ones, dropping some. The sample holds about 24,000 clones, about four fifths seen once. The source material was CD4+ T cells from PBMCs cultured with SARS-CoV-2 spike peptides, sampled after COVID-19 vaccination. Receptors were obtained from a human donor who received a COVID-19 vaccine. Some clones in this sample may be carry-over from other donors' samples. CDR3s include the opening cysteine and the closing phenylalanine or tryptophan. Fields, in order: D gene, V gene, J gene, clone size, CDR3 DNA, CDR3 protein. A D gene is named only where the DNA matches it firmly. The size entry is marked missing in some rows and otherwise reads once, few, many or a size class.

TRBD1	TRBV5-1	TRBJ1-3	-	TGCGCCAGCAGCTCGGGACAGGGGGCGGACACCATATATTTT	CASSSGQGADTIYF
TRBD1	TRBV24-1	TRBJ2-1	once	TGTGCCACCAGTGCCTATGACAGGGGGCGCTTCCATGAGCAGTTCTTC	CATSAYDRGRFHEQFF
-	TRBV14	TRBJ1-6	-	TGTGCCAGCAGCCGGGACTTATCTTCACCCCTCCACTTT	CASSRDLSSPLHF
-	TRBV28	TRBJ2-3	-	TGTGCCAGCAGCCTTCTCAGTCGGGCAGATACGCAGTATTTT	CASSLLSRADTQYF
-	TRBV14	TRBJ2-3	-	TGTGCCAGCAGCCCCATATCGGGACGGTCAGATACGCAGTATTTT	CASSPISGRSDTQYF
-	TRBV28	TRBJ1-1	-	TGTGCCAGCAGAGCAGGACAGTCCGAAGCTTTCTTT	CASRAGQSEAFF
TRBD2	TRBV6-1	TRBJ2-5	-	TGTGCCAGCAGTGTTGGTGGGACTAGCGTCCCTAAGACCCAGTACTTC	CASSVGGTSVPKTQYF
-	TRBV4-3	TRBJ2-3	-	TGCGCCAGCAGCCAAGACTTGTCTCGGGGGGCAGGCCCCACAGATACGCAGTATTTT	CASSQDLSRGAGPTDTQYF
TRBD1	TRBV12-3/TRBV12-4	TRBJ1-5	-	TGTGCCAGCAGTGACAGGGGTCAGCCCCAGCATTTT	CASSDRGQPQHF
TRBD1	TRBV5-1	TRBJ1-4	-	TGCGCCAGCAGCCTAGGACAGGGGGCAACTAATGAAAAACTGTTTTTT	CASSLGQGATNEKLFF
-	TRBV28	TRBJ1-6	-	TGTGCCAGCATGGGGGCAATGGGTAATTCACCCCTCCACTTT	CASMGAMGNSPLHF
-	TRBV5-8	TRBJ1-6	-	TGTGCCAGCGGGAGGGACATCACTAATTCACCCCTCCACTTT	CASGRDITNSPLHF
-	TRBV14	TRBJ2-3	-	TGTGCCAGCAGCCTTCAGATCTCTCGGGATACGCAGTATTTT	CASSLQISRDTQYF
-	TRBV4-1	TRBJ1-5	few	TGCGCCAGCAGCCAAGTCGAGGGAAGTCAGCCCCAGCATTTT	CASSQVEGSQPQHF
TRBD2	TRBV7-3	TRBJ2-3	-	TGTGCCAGCAGCTCGGGGGGTAGCACAGATACGCAGTATTTT	CASSSGGSTDTQYF
-	TRBV2	TRBJ1-2	-	TGTGCCAGCAGTGAAATCCAGGGGACCTATGGCTACACCTTC	CASSEIQGTYGYTF
-	TRBV6-5	TRBJ1-5	-	TGTGCCAGCAGTTACGCTTCAGGAACCAATCAGCCCCAGCATTTT	CASSYASGTNQPQHF
-	TRBV28	TRBJ1-5	once	TGTGCCAGCAGACGGGGAGGCAGCAATCAGCCCCAGCATTTT	CASRRGGSNQPQHF
-	TRBV6-5	TRBJ1-2	-	TGTGCCAGCAGTCCAGGGGCTAATGGCTACACCTTC	CASSPGANGYTF
-	TRBV2	TRBJ2-5	-	TGTGCCAGCAAGGCCGCTACGACCCAGTACTTC	CASKAATTQYF
TRBD1	TRBV28	TRBJ1-6	-	TGTGCCAGCTCTTCATTGGGGACAGGGGCTTCACCCCTCCACTTT	CASSSLGTGASPLHF
-	TRBV3-1/TRBV3-2	TRBJ1-1	-	TGTGCCAGCAGCCGGACATCGAAGGGGACTGAAGCTTTCTTT	CASSRTSKGTEAFF
-	TRBV7-8	TRBJ2-2	-	TGTGCCAGCAGCTTCGACAGGGAGGGCACCGGGGAGCTGTTTTTT	CASSFDREGTGELFF
TRBD1	TRBV15	TRBJ2-3	-	TGTGCCACCAGCGCGCGACAGGGAGGCACAGATACGCAGTATTTT	CATSARQGGTDTQYF
TRBD1	TRBV5-6	TRBJ1-1	-	TGTGCCAGCAGCTTGGGGGGACAGCAGAACACTGAAGCTTTCTTT	CASSLGGQQNTEAFF
TRBD2	TRBV7-2	TRBJ2-3	-	TGTGCCAGCAGCTTAGCCCCACTAGCGGGGGGGGGAAATACGCAGTATTTT	CASSLAPLAGGGNTQYF
-	TRBV20-1	TRBJ1-5	-	TGCAGTGCTAGTATGGGCCTGGATCAGCCCCAGCATTTT	CSASMGLDQPQHF
TRBD1	TRBV5-8	TRBJ2-1	-	TGTGCCAGCCCTTCAACAGGGGACGAGCAGTTCTTC	CASPSTGDEQFF
-	TRBV5-5	TRBJ1-6	-	TGTGCCAGCAGCTGGCAAATGAGGGGGGGTGTAGCGTCACCCCTCCACTTT	CASSWQMRGGVASPLHF
-	TRBV5-1	TRBJ1-1	-	TGCGCCAGCAGCTTAAACGCGGTTTTAGGGGGGTCTTCTGAAGCTTTCTTT	CASSLNAVLGGSSEAFF
TRBD1	TRBV7-2	TRBJ1-1	-	TGTGCCAGCAGCTTAGCTACGGGACAGGGCAACACTGAAGCTTTCTTT	CASSLATGQGNTEAFF
-	TRBV11-2	TRBJ1-2	few	TGTGCCAGCTCCAAGGGGGTGGGAACAGATGGCTACACCTTC	CASSKGVGTDGYTF
TRBD1	TRBV18	TRBJ1-1	-	TGTGCCAGCTCACGCAACGCGGGGACAGCCGATAACACTGAAGCTTTCTTT	CASSRNAGTADNTEAFF
TRBD1	TRBV27	TRBJ2-2	-	TGTGCCAGCAGCCAACCGGGACAGGGGGGTAAGGTCGGGGAGCTGTTTTTT	CASSQPGQGGKVGELFF
-	TRBV6-2/TRBV6-3	TRBJ2-1	-	TGTGCCAGCAGCGAGGGGCACCGTTACTACAATGAGCAGTTCTTC	CASSEGHRYYNEQFF
-	TRBV15	TRBJ2-2	-	TGTGCCACCAGCTTCGCTAGTGGGAACACCGGGGAGCTGTTTTTT	CATSFASGNTGELFF
-	TRBV28	TRBJ1-1	once	TGTGCCAGCAGTTTGGTGGGACACCAGAACACTGAAGCTTTCTTT	CASSLVGHQNTEAFF
-	TRBV7-9	TRBJ1-2	-	TGTGCCAGCAGCTTATTCGGACTCACCGGCTATGGCTACACCTTC	CASSLFGLTGYGYTF
TRBD1	TRBV11-2	TRBJ2-6	-	TGTGCCAGCAGCTGGGGACAGGTCTATAGATACTCTGGGGCCAACGTCCTGACTTTC	CASSWGQVYRYSGANVLTF
TRBD1	TRBV4-1	TRBJ1-6	-	TGCGCCAGCAGCCCGCCGAAGGGACAGCGAAATAATTCACCCCTCCACTTT	CASSPPKGQRNNSPLHF
TRBD1	TRBV7-2	TRBJ1-2	once	TGTGCCAGCAGCTTAAACCCAGGGGGCCTCTATGGCTACACCTTC	CASSLNPGGLYGYTF
-	TRBV28	TRBJ1-6	-	TGTGCCAGCAGTCTTACGGGGTTCTTTAATTCACCCCTCCACTTT	CASSLTGFFNSPLHF
-	TRBV7-9	TRBJ1-3	-	TGTGCCAGCAGCTTAGTCCGAGGGGGAAACACCATATATTTT	CASSLVRGGNTIYF
-	TRBV7-4	TRBJ2-2	-	TGTGCCAGCAGCTTGGCGCTTAACACCGGGGAGCTGTTTTTT	CASSLALNTGELFF
-	TRBV18	TRBJ1-1	-	TGTGCCAGCTCACCACCAGGCCGCCTAGCTGAAGCTTTCTTT	CASSPPGRLAEAFF
TRBD2	TRBV10-3	TRBJ2-3	-	TGTGCCATCAGTGAGCTAGCGGGGGCAGATACGCAGTATTTT	CAISELAGADTQYF
-	TRBV9	TRBJ2-5	-	TGTGCCAGCAGCGTAGGAGACGGAACAGAGACCCAGTACTTC	CASSVGDGTETQYF
-	TRBV5-1	TRBJ1-1	-	TGCGCCAGCAGCTTGTCCCGGGACGGTGAAGCTTTCTTT	CASSLSRDGEAFF
TRBD2	TRBV7-3	TRBJ2-3	-	TGTGCCAGCAGCTTAAAATACCCTCCGGGACTAGGGGATTCAGATACGCAGTATTTT	CASSLKYPPGLGDSDTQYF
-	TRBV9	TRBJ1-4	-	TGTGCCAGCAGCGTGACAGGAACTTCAACTAATGAAAAACTGTTTTTT	CASSVTGTSTNEKLFF
-	TRBV6-5	TRBJ1-2	-	TGTGCCAGCAGCCGGGACGCGGTCGGGGTTTATGGCTACACCTTC	CASSRDAVGVYGYTF
-	TRBV3-1/TRBV3-2	TRBJ1-5	once	TGTGCCAGCAGCCTCGGGAGTCAGCCCCAGCATTTT	CASSLGSQPQHF
TRBD1	TRBV9	TRBJ1-4	-	TGTGCCAGCAGCGTGGGGACAGGGGAGGGTGAAAAACTGTTTTTT	CASSVGTGEGEKLFF
-	TRBV3-1/TRBV3-2	TRBJ2-2	once	TGTGCCAGCAGCCCCCTCGAGGGTTGGGTCACCGGGGAGCTGTTTTTT	CASSPLEGWVTGELFF
-	TRBV14	TRBJ2-2	-	TGTGCCAGCAGCCCCTCCTTGGGAACCGGGGAGCTGTTTTTT	CASSPSLGTGELFF
-	TRBV28	TRBJ1-2	-	TGTGCCAGCAGCCTCAGGGACCGCTACACCTTC	CASSLRDRYTF
-	TRBV2	TRBJ1-1	-	TGTGCCAGCCGCCGGGCGGGATTTGGTAGGAACACTGAAGCTTTCTTT	CASRRAGFGRNTEAFF
TRBD1	TRBV27	TRBJ1-2	-	TGTGCCAGCAGTACCTTCAGGGGGCGCTTAAGTGGCTACACCTTC	CASSTFRGRLSGYTF
-	TRBV5-1	TRBJ2-3	-	TGCGCCAGCAGCTTGAACGGGCTGTTGGGCGGCACAGATACGCAGTATTTT	CASSLNGLLGGTDTQYF